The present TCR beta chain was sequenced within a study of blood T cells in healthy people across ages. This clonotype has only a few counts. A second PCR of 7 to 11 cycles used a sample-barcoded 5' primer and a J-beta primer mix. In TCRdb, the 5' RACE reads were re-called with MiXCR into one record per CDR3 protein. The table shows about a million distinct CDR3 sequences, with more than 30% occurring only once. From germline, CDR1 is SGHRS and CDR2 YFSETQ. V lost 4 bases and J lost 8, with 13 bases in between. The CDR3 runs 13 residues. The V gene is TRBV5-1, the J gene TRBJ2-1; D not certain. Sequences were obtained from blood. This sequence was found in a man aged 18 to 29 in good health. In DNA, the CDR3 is TGCGCCAGCAGCCTCCAAAAAACCGATGAGCAGTTCTTC. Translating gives CASSLQKTDEQFF.